These 16 T cell receptor beta chains share one sample of origin, sequenced in a study of T cell responses to AZD1222 COVID-19 vaccine. Here immunoSEQ multiplex PCR was the method, and the copy in TCRdb shows in-frame clones only, minus some. The top ten hold less than 3% of the sample, which has roughly 180,000 clones, around 90% seen once. The sample was peripheral blood, taken on day 0 of AZD1222 vaccination. These receptors were obtained from an adult in good health.

This clone was seen only a few times. V and J are TRBV5-1 and TRBJ1-2; D unresolved. The CDR3 is 15 residues long. Germline V gene data show CDR1 as SGHRS and CDR2 as YFSETQ. Trimming removed 0 bases from V and 0 bases from J, with 9 bases in between. CDR3 DNA sequence: TGCGCCAGCAGCTTGGCGCTAAACTCTAACTATGGCTACACCTTC. Its protein is CASSLALNSNYGYTF.

The chain carries TRBV7-6 and TRBJ2-2; 8 nucleotides agree with TRBD2. Germline CDR1 SGHVS, CDR2 FNYEAQ. The CDR3 is 16 amino acids. The V and J ends lost 5 bases and 1 base, in that order; junction bases with no gene match: 6. In DNA form, the CDR3 reads TGTGCCAGCAGCGCGTTAGCGGGGTGGAACACCGGGGAGCTGTTTTTT. Its protein is CASSALAGWNTGELFF.

The rearrangement uses TRBV29-1 and TRBJ1-1; possibly TRBD1 for D (6 bases). This CDR3 has 13 residues. Germline V lookup: CDR1 SQVTM, CDR2 ANQGSEA. V dropped 8 bases and J dropped 3 bases, with 16 bases sitting between them. The CDR3 here is CSLPDGGHTEAFF. The DNA of the CDR3 is TGCAGCCTACCTGACGGGGGGCACACTGAAGCTTTCTTT.

The V gene is TRBV20-1, the J gene TRBJ2-7; D may be TRBD1 (5 bases). Germline V gene sequence: CDR1 DFQATT, CDR2 SNEGSKA (reference sequence). The CDR3 runs to 11 residues. V lost 6 bases and J lost 4, with 10 bases in between. The CDR3 nucleotides are TGCAGTGCGGACACGCGGTACGAGCAGTACTTC. Translating gives CSADTRYEQYF.

The chain recombines TRBV5-1 with TRBJ2-3; the D call may be TRBD1 or TRBD2 (5 bases each). CDR3 length: 15 amino acids. The germline V gene encodes CDR1 SGHRS and CDR2 YFSETQ. V lost 4 bases to trimming and J lost 5 bases, with 17 bases between them. CDR3 sequence (DNA): TGCGCCAGCAGCCCGGTTCGCAGGGAGAGAGATACGCAGTATTTT. It encodes CASSPVRRERDTQYF.

This clone was seen more than once but under ten times. The chain joins TRBV6-6 to TRBJ2-5, with no clear D. V lost 6 bases and J 5 bases, leaving 16 bases between the germline ends. The CDR3 extends over 14 amino acids. Germline V gene sequence: CDR1 MNHNY, CDR2 SVGAGI (reference sequence). As DNA, the CDR3 is TGTGCCAGCAGCTACAGCAATACCAAGGAGACCCAGTACTTC. Its protein is CASSYSNTKETQYF.

The V gene is TRBV18, the J gene TRBJ1-2; possibly TRBD1 for D (6 bases). With 3 bases removed from V and 8 bases from J, the gap between germline ends came to 22 bases. CDR3 size: 16 residues. The V gene's germline CDR1 is KGHSH and CDR2 LQKENI. The CDR3 spells CASSPPPNRGALGYTF. The CDR3 DNA sequence: TGTGCCAGCTCACCCCCACCAAATCGGGGGGCTTTGGGCTACACCTTC.

This clone has just a few counts. The rearrangement joins TRBV2 to TRBJ2-3, with D unresolved. Trimming pared 2 bases from V and 3 bases from J, leaving 3 bases between. The CDR3 runs to 12 residues. Germline V gene lookup returns CDR1 SNHLY and CDR2 FYNNEI. The CDR3 loop reads CASSETTDTQYF. The CDR3 region has the DNA TGTGCCAGCAGTGAAACTACAGATACGCAGTATTTT.

The V and J genes are TRBV19 and TRBJ2-1; D unresolved. Deletions cut 1 base from V and 9 bases from J, with 13 bases between. Germline CDR1 reads LNHDA; CDR2 reads SQIVND (reference sequence). The CDR3 totals 14 residues. The CDR3 sequence: CASSIGPHLGEQFF. For the CDR3, the DNA is TGTGCCAGTAGTATAGGGCCGCATCTTGGTGAGCAGTTCTTC.

The chain is built from TRBV27 and TRBJ2-1; 8 bases align to TRBD2. The CDR3 contains 15 residues. The trim removed 1 base at V and 7 bases at J, leaving 6 bases unmatched. Germline V gene lookup returns CDR1 MNHEY and CDR2 SMNVEV (reference sequence). The CDR3 is CASSLFGRGVNEQFF. CDR3 nucleotide sequence: TGTGCCAGCAGTTTATTCGGGAGGGGGGTGAATGAGCAGTTCTTC.

V usage is TRBV12-5 and J usage is TRBJ1-2, with 8 bases lining up with TRBD1. The V gene's germline CDR1 is LGHNT and CDR2 FRNRAP. This CDR3 comprises 14 residues. Germline trimming cut 4 bases from V and 2 bases from J; bases unmatched to any gene: 3. In nucleotides, the CDR3 is TGTGCTAGTGGTTCAGGACAGGGAAACTATGGCTACACCTTC. Translation: CASGSGQGNYGYTF.

Only one count was recorded for this clone. The V and J genes are TRBV19 and TRBJ1-5; TRBD1 aligns across 8 bases. This CDR3 region has 20 residues. CDR1 is LNHDA, CDR2 SQIVND, per germline (reference sequence). V trimming: 5 bases; J trimming: 1 base; junction bases outside the gene matches: 19. CDR3 in amino acids: CASSPHRGEVFMYSNQPQHF. CDR3 nucleotides: TGTGCCAGTAGTCCGCACAGGGGGGAGGTCTTTATGTACAGCAATCAGCCCCAGCATTTT. The whole variable domain, remainder taken from reference TRBV19 and TRBJ1-5, is DGGITQSPKYLFRKEGQNVTLSCEQNLNHDAMYWYRQDPGQGLRLIYYSQIVNDFQKGDIAEGYSVSREKKESFPLTVTSAQKNPTAFYLCASSPHRGEVFMYSNQPQHFGDGTRLSIL.

The V call is TRBV24-1, the J call TRBJ1-2; TRBD1 might be the D (5 bases). Trimming removed 5 bases from V and 4 bases from J, with 16 bases in between. The CDR3 runs to 15 residues. Germline-derived CDR1 and CDR2 are KGHDR and SFDVKD. CDR3 sequence: CATSGGDDRLYGYTF. CDR3 coding DNA: TGTGCCACCAGTGGGGGGGACGACCGTCTCTATGGCTACACCTTC.

The chain combines TRBV5-1 with TRBJ1-1; D unclear. V lost 5 bases and J 3 bases, leaving 11 bases between the germline ends. Germline CDR1 and CDR2: SGHRS and YFSETQ. This CDR3 contains 13 residues. DNA of the CDR3: TGCGCCAGCAGGACCCAGATAGACACTGAAGCTTTCTTT. This codes for CASRTQIDTEAFF.

The genes are TRBV2 and TRBJ2-2; 7 bases match TRBD2. CDR3 length: 16 amino acids. Germline CDR1 is SNHLY and CDR2 is FYNNEI. The ends lost 4 bases at V and 9 bases at J; junction bases unmatched: 14. Here the CDR3 reads CASSAVRAGVGRELFF. DNA of the CDR3: TGTGCCAGCAGTGCTGTTCGGGCGGGAGTCGGTCGGGAGCTGTTTTTT.

The rearrangement links TRBV30 to TRBJ2-7; unclear D gene. Looked up from germline, CDR1 is GTSNPN and CDR2 is SVGIG (reference sequence). V shed 2 bases and J shed 3 bases, with 5 bases lying between them. CDR3 size: 11 residues. The chain's CDR3 is CAWSSVYEQYF. As DNA, the CDR3 is TGTGCCTGGAGTTCGGTCTACGAGCAGTACTTC. Variable domain in full (rest from reference TRBV30 and TRBJ2-7): SQTIHQWPATLVQPVGSPLSLECTVEGTSNPNLYWYRQAAGRGLQLLFYSVGIGQISSEVPQNLSASRPQDRQFILSSKKLLLSDSGFYLCAWSSVYEQYFGPGTRLTVT.